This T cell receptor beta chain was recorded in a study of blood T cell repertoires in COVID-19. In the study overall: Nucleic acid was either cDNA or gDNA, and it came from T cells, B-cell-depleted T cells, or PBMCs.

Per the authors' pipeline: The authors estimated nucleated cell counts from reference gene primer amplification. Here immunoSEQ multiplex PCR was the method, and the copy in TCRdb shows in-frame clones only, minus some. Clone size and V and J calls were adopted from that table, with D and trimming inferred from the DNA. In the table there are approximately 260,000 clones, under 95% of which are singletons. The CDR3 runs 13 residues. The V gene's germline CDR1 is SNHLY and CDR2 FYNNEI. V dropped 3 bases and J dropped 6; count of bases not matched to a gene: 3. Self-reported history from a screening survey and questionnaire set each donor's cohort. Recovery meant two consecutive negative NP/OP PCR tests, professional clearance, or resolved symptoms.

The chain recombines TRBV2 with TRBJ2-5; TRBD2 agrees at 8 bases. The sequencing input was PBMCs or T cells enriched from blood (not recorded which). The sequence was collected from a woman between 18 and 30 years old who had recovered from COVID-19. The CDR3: CASSESGGKTQYF. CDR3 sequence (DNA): TGTGCCAGCAGTGAGAGCGGGGGTAAGACCCAGTACTTC.